The entry that follows covers one TCR beta chain sequence. Amplification yielded TCR beta CDR3 regions, with RNA transcripts as the source. In the first-round RT-PCR of the TCR CDR3, the HTBI primer set was used. TCRdb called the multiplex PCR reads again in MiXCR, with one record for every CDR3 protein. The data contain some 510,000 distinct CDR3 sequences, 46% of them seen just once; the ten biggest clones take up roughly 8.2%. The sample comes from a study of T cells in Graves' hyperthyroidism and ophthalmopathy. Germline-derived CDR1 and CDR2 are DFQATT and SNEGSKA (reference sequence). The CDR3 loop spans 14 amino acids. Trimming cost V 1 base and J 1 base; bases outside gene matches: 3.

Material for sequencing was peripheral blood or thyroid tissue (not recorded which). This TCR derives from a woman aged 18-29 years with Graves' hyperthyroidism. The V gene is TRBV20-1, the J gene TRBJ2-5, with 7 bases aligning to TRBD1. The CDR3 sequence is CSARAQGVQETQYF. The CDR3 bases are TGCAGTGCTAGAGCCCAGGGGGTCCAAGAGACCCAGTACTTC.